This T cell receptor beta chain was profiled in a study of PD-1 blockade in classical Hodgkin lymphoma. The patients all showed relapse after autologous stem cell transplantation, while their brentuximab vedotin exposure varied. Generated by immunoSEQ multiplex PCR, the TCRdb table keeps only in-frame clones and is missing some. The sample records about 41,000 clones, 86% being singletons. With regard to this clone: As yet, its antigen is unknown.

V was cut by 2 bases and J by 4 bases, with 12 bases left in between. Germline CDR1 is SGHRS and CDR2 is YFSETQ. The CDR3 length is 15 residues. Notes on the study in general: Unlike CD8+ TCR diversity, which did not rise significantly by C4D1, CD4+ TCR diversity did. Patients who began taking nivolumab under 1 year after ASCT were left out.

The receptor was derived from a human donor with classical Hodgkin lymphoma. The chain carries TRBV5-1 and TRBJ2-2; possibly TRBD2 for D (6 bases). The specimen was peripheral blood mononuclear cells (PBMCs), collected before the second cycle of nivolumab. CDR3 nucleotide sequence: TGCGCCAGCAGCTTCCAGGGAGGTAGCACCGGGGAGCTGTTTTTT. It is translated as CASSFQGGSTGELFF.